The 22 T cell receptor beta chains below were found in one sample sequenced in a study of T cell repertoires in cytomegalovirus infection. Their recognized antigens are unknown. A single record per CDR3 protein comes from TCRdb applying MiXCR to the reads. The data hold some 700,000 distinct CDR3 sequences, with around 35% observed a single time. Source: cultured PBMCs, taken from culture after CMV antigen stimulation. These receptors all stem from a human donor in good health (CMV status not recorded). Some clones in this sample may be carry-over from other donors' samples.

The chain recombines TRBV9 with TRBJ1-2, with 7 bases that match TRBD1. Germline lookup yields CDR1 SGDLS and CDR2 YYNGEE. The CDR3 is 14 residues long. Unmatched junction bases numbered 9, after V lost 4 bases and J lost 6 bases. CDR3 loop: CASSFTNTGDGYTF. The CDR3, as DNA: TGTGCCAGCAGCTTTACTAATACAGGGGATGGCTACACCTTC.

This chain uses TRBV4-2 with TRBJ2-2, with 9 bases identical to TRBD2. The ends lost 4 bases at V and 6 bases at J; junction bases unmatched: 15. The CDR3 loop spans 18 amino acids. Germline V lookup: CDR1 LGHNA, CDR2 YNFKEQ. CDR3 region: CASSPYSGGGFGPGELFF. For the CDR3, the DNA is TGTGCCAGCAGCCCATATAGCGGGGGAGGTTTTGGGCCCGGGGAGCTGTTTTTT.

This clonotype was counted only a few times. The DNA for the CDR3 is TGTGCCAGCAGTTTCTTATCATCTTATGGCTACACCTTC. This translates into CASSFLSSYGYTF. V is TRBV6-5 and J is TRBJ1-2; D not resolved. There are 13 residues in the CDR3. V was pared by 4 bases and J by 5 bases, with 11 bases between. Germline V gene data show CDR1 as MNHEY and CDR2 as SVGAGI.

In DNA, the CDR3 is TGTGCCAGCGGCAGCGGGCCTATGGATGAGCAGTTCTTC. Residues: CASGSGPMDEQFF. V and J are TRBV7-8 and TRBJ2-1, with a tentative D call TRBD2 (6 bases). Per the germline V gene, CDR1 is SGHVS and CDR2 is FQNEAQ. The CDR3 length is 13 residues. Trimming stripped 8 bases from V and 8 bases from J, with 16 bases between.

This clonotype was observed a handful of times. This CDR3 is CATSDPHRDRGGHQPQHF. CDR3 DNA sequence: TGTGCCACCAGTGATCCGCACCGGGACAGGGGGGGGCATCAGCCCCAGCATTTT. The rearrangement uses TRBV24-1 and TRBJ1-5, with 11 positions matching TRBD1. This CDR3 comprises 18 residues. Germline trimming cut 3 bases from V and 5 bases from J; bases unmatched to any gene: 11. Germline lookup yields CDR1 KGHDR and CDR2 SFDVKD.

The chain recombines TRBV11-1 with TRBJ2-5, with a tentative D call TRBD1 (7 bases). Trimming shortened V by 5 bases and J by 5 bases, and 18 bases separated the two germline ends. CDR1 SGHAT and CDR2 FQDESV come from the germline V gene (reference sequence). The CDR3 loop spans 15 amino acids. CDR3 loop: CASSQRDSGPETQYF. CDR3 nucleotides: TGTGCCAGCAGCCAACGGGACAGCGGGCCTGAGACCCAGTACTTC.

This clonotype was seen a few times. This rearrangement joins TRBV19 to TRBJ2-3, with D uncertain. V lost 8 bases to trimming and J lost 1 base, with 13 bases between them. This CDR3 is built from 14 residues. CDR1 and CDR2 from the germline V gene are LNHDA and SQIVND (reference sequence). In nucleotides, the CDR3 is TGTGCCAGTTCCATTCGAAGTGGCACAGATACGCAGTATTTT. It specifies CASSIRSGTDTQYF. Based on the CDR3 plus reference TRBV19 and TRBJ2-3, the full variable domain is DGGITQSPKYLFRKEGQNVTLSCEQNLNHDAMYWYRQDPGQGLRLIYYSQIVNDFQKGDIAEGYSVSREKKESFPLTVTSAQKNPTAFYLCASSIRSGTDTQYFGPGTRLTVL.

This clonotype showed up just a few times. The chain combines TRBV7-2 with TRBJ2-1; no definite D call. The CDR3 is 13 amino acids. Trimming took off 0 bases at V and 9 bases at J, with 9 bases between the two ends. Germline V gene sequence: CDR1 SGHTA, CDR2 FQGNSA. The CDR3 here is CASSLAIVSEQFF. The CDR3 DNA sequence: TGTGCCAGCAGCTTAGCAATTGTATCTGAGCAGTTCTTC.

Concerning this clonotype itself: This may be a read error: a much more frequent sequence differs by one nucleotide. This chain connects TRBV7-2 to TRBJ1-1; D is ambiguous. This CDR3 comprises 14 residues. In germline, CDR1 is SGHTA, CDR2 FQGNSA. The CDR3 DNA reads TGTGCCGGCAGCTTAGGCCAGATGAACACTGAAGCTTTCTTT. This codes for CAGSLGQMNTEAFF.

This clonotype was observed a few times. The V call is TRBV27, the J call TRBJ2-5; unclear D gene. V was shortened by 5 bases and J by 4 bases, with 11 bases between the two germline ends. The germline gives CDR1 MNHEY, CDR2 SMNVEV (reference sequence). The CDR3 consists of 13 residues. The CDR3 DNA reads TGTGCCAGCAGTCATGGACCCTTAGAGACCCAGTACTTC. Its translation is CASSHGPLETQYF.

This sequence joins TRBV24-1 and TRBJ2-3; TRBD2 aligns across 12 bases. From germline, CDR1 is KGHDR and CDR2 SFDVKD. This CDR3 region has 16 residues. J gave up 3 bases and V 6 bases, and 6 bases lay outside the gene matches. The CDR3 DNA is TGTGCCACCAGTCGTACTAGCGGGGGGCAGACAGATACGCAGTATTTT. This translates into CATSRTSGGQTDTQYF.

This clonotype was detected a few times. The chain carries TRBV4-2 and TRBJ2-7; the match to TRBD2 covers 8 bases. CDR3 length: 15 residues. Germline V gene data show CDR1 as LGHNA and CDR2 as YNFKEQ. The ends lost 3 bases at V and 5 bases at J; junction bases unmatched: 9. Written as DNA, the CDR3 is TGTGCCAGCAGCCACACAATACGGGGGGGGGACGAGCAGTACTTC. Encoded protein: CASSHTIRGGDEQYF.

The rearrangement uses TRBV6-5 and TRBJ2-3; 8 bases are shared with TRBD1. V lost 6 bases to trimming and J lost 4 bases; unmatched junction nucleotides: 12. This CDR3 region has 16 residues. Per the germline V gene, CDR1 is MNHEY and CDR2 is SVGAGI. The CDR3, as DNA: TGTGCCAGCAGCCCCTCCGGGACAGGAGTCCCAGATACGCAGTATTTT. This encodes CASSPSGTGVPDTQYF.

This chain uses TRBV6-4 with TRBJ2-1; 9 positions agree with TRBD1. Germline trimming cut 5 bases from V and 5 bases from J; bases unmatched to any gene: 7. The CDR3 has 15 amino acids. The germline V gene encodes CDR1 MRHNA and CDR2 SNTAGT. CDR3 nucleotide sequence: TGTGCCAGCAGTCCGGGACAGGGAAGTAACAATGAGCAGTTCTTC. This sequence encodes CASSPGQGSNNEQFF.

The chain is built from TRBV10-3 and TRBJ2-1; the match to TRBD2 covers 15 bases. The germline gives CDR1 ENHRY, CDR2 SYGVKD. The V and J ends lost 9 bases and 8 bases, in that order; junction bases with no gene match: 5. The CDR3 sequence is 14 residues long. Here the CDR3 DNA reads TGTGCCATTCGGACTAGCGGGGGGGCCGATGAGCAGTTCTTC. It specifies CAIRTSGGADEQFF.

J is TRBJ2-1 and V is TRBV30, with 8 bases fitting TRBD2. CDR3 size: 15 residues. Trimming cost V 6 bases and J 2 bases; bases outside gene matches: 9. The germline CDR1 and CDR2 sequences are GTSNPN and SVGIG (reference sequence). CDR3 DNA: TGTGCCTGTTTCAAATCAGCGGGAGCCTACAATGAGCAGTTCTTC. Translated: CACFKSAGAYNEQFF.

CDR3 in amino acids: CASLAGDAGDTQYF. In DNA form, the CDR3 reads TGTGCCAGCTTAGCGGGGGACGCCGGAGATACGCAGTATTTT. The chain links TRBV6-1 to TRBJ2-3, with TRBD2 identical over 9 bases. This CDR3 is 14 amino acids long. V shed 8 bases, J shed 5 bases, and the junction held 8 bases outside the gene matches. Germline CDR1 MNHNS, CDR2 SASEGT.

The rearrangement uses TRBV20-1 and TRBJ2-5; D not resolved. Trimming shortened V by 6 bases and J by 2 bases, and 10 bases separated the two germline ends. The V gene's germline CDR1 is DFQATT and CDR2 SNEGSKA (reference sequence). There are 12 residues in the CDR3. Here the CDR3 DNA reads TGCAGTGCCTTAGGAGAGCAAGAGACCCAGTACTTC. This translates into CSALGEQETQYF.

V gene TRBV7-2 combines with J gene TRBJ1-2; perhaps TRBD1 as D (5 bases). Germline V gives CDR1 SGHTA, CDR2 FQGNSA. V was trimmed by 0 bases and J by 0 bases, leaving 20 bases between them. This CDR3 comprises 19 residues. The CDR3 spells CASSLAPRRPGITNYGYTF. CDR3 DNA: TGTGCCAGCAGCTTAGCACCCCGTAGACCAGGGATTACTAACTATGGCTACACCTTC.

The genes are TRBV11-2 and TRBJ2-7; 14 bases are a match to TRBD2. Germline assignment: CDR1 SGHAT and CDR2 FQNNGV. V lost 4 bases to trimming and J lost 4 bases; unmatched junction nucleotides: 12. The CDR3 extends over 18 amino acids. CDR3 sequence reads: CASSSGLAGASETYEQYF. CDR3 coding DNA: TGTGCCAGCAGCTCGGGACTAGCGGGAGCCTCGGAAACATACGAGCAGTACTTC.

This clonotype has only a few counts. This chain joins TRBV7-8 and TRBJ1-1, with TRBD1 as a possible D gene (5 bases). Per the germline V gene, CDR1 is SGHVS and CDR2 is FQNEAQ. The V end lost 5 bases, the J end lost 1 base, and 8 bases lay between the germline ends. The CDR3 length is 13 residues. This CDR3 reads CASSGRGNTEAFF. The CDR3 nucleotides are TGTGCCAGCAGCGGGAGGGGGAACACTGAAGCTTTCTTT.

This clonotype was recorded many times. V gene TRBV7-2 combines with J gene TRBJ1-3, with unresolved D. The germline gives CDR1 SGHTA, CDR2 FQGNSA. The CDR3 is 15 amino acids. Trimming left V 4 bases short and J 4 bases short, with 14 bases between. CDR3 loop: CASSSPWIRGNTIYF. CDR3 in DNA: TGTGCCAGCAGCTCCCCCTGGATTAGGGGAAACACCATATATTTT.